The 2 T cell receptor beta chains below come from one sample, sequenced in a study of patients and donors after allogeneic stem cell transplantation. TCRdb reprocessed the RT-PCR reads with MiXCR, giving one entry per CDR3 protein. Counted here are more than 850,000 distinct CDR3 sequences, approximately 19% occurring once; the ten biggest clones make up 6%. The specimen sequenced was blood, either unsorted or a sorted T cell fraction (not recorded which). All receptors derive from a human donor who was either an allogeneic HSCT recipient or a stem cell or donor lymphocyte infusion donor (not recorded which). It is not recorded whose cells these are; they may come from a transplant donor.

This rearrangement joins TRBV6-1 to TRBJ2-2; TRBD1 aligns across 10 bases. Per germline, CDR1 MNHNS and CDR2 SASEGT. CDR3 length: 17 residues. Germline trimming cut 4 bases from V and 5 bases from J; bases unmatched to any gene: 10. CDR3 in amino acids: CASSGLPGQGWTGELFF. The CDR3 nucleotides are TGTGCCAGCAGTGGGCTTCCGGGACAGGGGTGGACCGGGGAGCTGTTTTTT.

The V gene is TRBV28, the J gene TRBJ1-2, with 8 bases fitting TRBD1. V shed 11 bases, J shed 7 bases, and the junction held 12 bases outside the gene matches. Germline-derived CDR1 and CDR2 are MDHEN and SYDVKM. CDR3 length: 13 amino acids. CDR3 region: CASLDRAEGGYTF. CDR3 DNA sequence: TGTGCCTCTCTGGACAGGGCCGAGGGTGGCTACACCTTC.